The present entry profiles one T cell receptor (beta chain) with its context. This record belongs to a study of blood T cell repertoires in COVID-19. At the level of the study: Italy, Spain and the United States were the sources of the convalescent and acute COVID-19 samples.

The CDR3 contains 17 residues. The junction had 15 bases not matched to a gene; V was cut back by 6 bases and J by 5 bases. Looked up from germline, CDR1 is SGHTA and CDR2 is FQGNSA. The data were produced by immunoSEQ multiplex PCR, yet TCRdb's version contains in-frame clones alone and is incomplete. This table has more than 400,000 clones, about 90% appearing once. The age range of participants was 18 to 89 years, with residence in under 30 US areas. V usage is TRBV7-2 and J usage is TRBJ1-5, with 8 bases aligning to TRBD1. The specimen was PBMCs or T cells enriched from blood (not recorded which). The source of this sequence is a man aged 18 to 29 who had recovered from COVID-19. The DNA of the CDR3 is TGTGCCAGCAGTTACGAATCCGGGACAGGCGTCTATCAGCCCCAGCATTTT. Residues: CASSYESGTGVYQPQHF.